This TCR beta chain stems from a study of technical replicates of blood from several donors. The CDR3 length is 14 residues. The germline V gene has CDR1 LNHDA and CDR2 SQIVND (reference sequence). V was shortened by 7 bases and J by 0 bases, with 10 bases between the two germline ends. Only in-frame clones appear in the TCRdb table, and some are missing; sequencing was by immunoSEQ multiplex PCR. The sample includes roughly 72,000 clones, just under 95% of them seen just once. The sequencing sample was made of T cells isolated from PBMCs. V and J are TRBV19 and TRBJ2-1, with D perhaps TRBD2 (5 bases). The source of this sequence is a human donor in good health. CDR3 region: CASMEVSSYNEQFF. CDR3 nucleotides: TGTGCCAGTATGGAGGTTAGCTCCTACAATGAGCAGTTCTTC.